The clone carrying this T cell receptor beta chain has only a few counts. Antigen specificity is unknown. The data originate from a study of cytotoxic CD8 clonotypes in ibrutinib-treated CLL. Background on the study: Across samples, productive templates numbered approximately 250,000 and productive rearrangements reached 80,000 to 100,000 on average.

The CDR3 has 15 amino acids. Germline V gives CDR1 PRHDT, CDR2 FYEKMQ (reference sequence). V shed 0 bases and J shed 0 bases, with 9 bases lying between them. The data were produced by immunoSEQ multiplex PCR, yet TCRdb's version contains in-frame clones alone and is incomplete. The profile shows 250,000 to 350,000 clones, approximately 76% of them singletons. Study-level findings and limits: Clonality was higher at ibrutinib response and returned toward baseline at progression.

The rearrangement links TRBV13 to TRBJ2-7, with D uncertain. The sequence came from a human donor with chronic lymphocytic leukemia. Source: PBMCs, taken at disease progression, from a patient treated with ibrutinib. CDR3 bases: TGTGCCAGCAGCTTAGGGATGGGGATCTCCTACGAGCAGTACTTC. Its translation: CASSLGMGISYEQYF.